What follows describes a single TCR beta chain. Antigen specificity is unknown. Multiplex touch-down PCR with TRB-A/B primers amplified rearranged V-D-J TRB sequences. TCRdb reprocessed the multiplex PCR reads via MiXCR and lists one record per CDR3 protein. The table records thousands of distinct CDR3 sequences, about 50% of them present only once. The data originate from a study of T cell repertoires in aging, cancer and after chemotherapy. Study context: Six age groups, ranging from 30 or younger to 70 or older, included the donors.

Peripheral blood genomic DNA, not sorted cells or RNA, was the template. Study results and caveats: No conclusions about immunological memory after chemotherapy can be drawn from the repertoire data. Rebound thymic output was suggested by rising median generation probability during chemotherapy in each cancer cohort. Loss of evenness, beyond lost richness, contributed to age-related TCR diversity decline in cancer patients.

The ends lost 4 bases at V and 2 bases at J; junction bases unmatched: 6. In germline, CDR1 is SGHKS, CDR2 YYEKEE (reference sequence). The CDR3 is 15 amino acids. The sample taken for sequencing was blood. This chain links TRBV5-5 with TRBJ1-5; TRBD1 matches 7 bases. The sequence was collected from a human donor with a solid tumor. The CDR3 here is CASSQGQEGNQPQHF. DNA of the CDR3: TGTGCCAGCAGCCAAGGACAGGAAGGCAATCAGCCCCAGCATTTT.